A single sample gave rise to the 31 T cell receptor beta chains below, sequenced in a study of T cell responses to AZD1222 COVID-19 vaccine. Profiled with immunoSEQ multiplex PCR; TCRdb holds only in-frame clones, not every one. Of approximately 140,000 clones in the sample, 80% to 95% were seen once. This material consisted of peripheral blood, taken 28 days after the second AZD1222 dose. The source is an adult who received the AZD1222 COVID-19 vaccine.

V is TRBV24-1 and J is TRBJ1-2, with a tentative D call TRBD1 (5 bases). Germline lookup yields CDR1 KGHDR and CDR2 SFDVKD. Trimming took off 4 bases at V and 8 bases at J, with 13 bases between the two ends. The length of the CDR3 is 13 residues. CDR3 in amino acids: CATSDSQGGGYTF. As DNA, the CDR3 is TGTGCCACCAGTGACTCGCAGGGCGGGGGCTACACCTTC.

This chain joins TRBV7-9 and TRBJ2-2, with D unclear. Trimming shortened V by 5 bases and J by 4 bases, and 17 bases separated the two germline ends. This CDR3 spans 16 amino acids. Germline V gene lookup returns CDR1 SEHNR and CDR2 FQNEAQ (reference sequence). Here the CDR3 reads CASSPRFGPATGELFF. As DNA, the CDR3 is TGTGCCAGCAGCCCCAGATTCGGCCCCGCCACCGGGGAGCTGTTTTTT.

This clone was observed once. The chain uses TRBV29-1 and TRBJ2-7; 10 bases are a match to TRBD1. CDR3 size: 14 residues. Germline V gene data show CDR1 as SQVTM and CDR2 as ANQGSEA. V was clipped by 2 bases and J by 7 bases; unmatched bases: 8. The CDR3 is CSVESGTGVREQYF. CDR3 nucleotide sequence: TGCAGCGTTGAAAGTGGGACAGGGGTTAGGGAGCAGTACTTC.

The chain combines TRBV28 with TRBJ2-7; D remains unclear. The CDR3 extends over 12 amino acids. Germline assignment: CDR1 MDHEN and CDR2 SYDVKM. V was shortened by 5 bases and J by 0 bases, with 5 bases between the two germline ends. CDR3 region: CASSLDSYEQYF. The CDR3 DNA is TGTGCCAGCAGTCTGGACTCCTACGAGCAGTACTTC.

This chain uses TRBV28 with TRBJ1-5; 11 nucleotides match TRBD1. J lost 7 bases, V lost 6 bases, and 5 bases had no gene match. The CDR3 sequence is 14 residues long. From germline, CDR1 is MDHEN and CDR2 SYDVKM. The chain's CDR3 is CASRRTGGGQPQHF. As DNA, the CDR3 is TGTGCCAGCAGACGGACAGGGGGCGGGCAGCCCCAGCATTTT.

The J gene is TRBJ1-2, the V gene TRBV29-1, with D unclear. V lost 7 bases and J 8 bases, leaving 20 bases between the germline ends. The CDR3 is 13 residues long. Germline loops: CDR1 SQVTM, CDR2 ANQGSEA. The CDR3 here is CSGEVLPGGGYTF. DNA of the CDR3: TGCAGCGGGGAGGTCCTCCCGGGCGGGGGCTACACCTTC.

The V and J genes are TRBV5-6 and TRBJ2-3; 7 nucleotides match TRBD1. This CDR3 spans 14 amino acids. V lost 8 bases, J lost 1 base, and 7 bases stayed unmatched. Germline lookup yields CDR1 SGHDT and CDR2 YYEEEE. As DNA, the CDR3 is TGTGCCAGTTCGACCGGGACAGGCACAGATACGCAGTATTTT. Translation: CASSTGTGTDTQYF.

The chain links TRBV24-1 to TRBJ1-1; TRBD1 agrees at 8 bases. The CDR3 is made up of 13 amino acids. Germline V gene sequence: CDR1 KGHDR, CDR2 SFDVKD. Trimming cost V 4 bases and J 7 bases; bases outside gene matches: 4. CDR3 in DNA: TGTGCCACCAGTGACAGGACAGGGAATGAAGCTTTCTTT. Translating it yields CATSDRTGNEAFF.

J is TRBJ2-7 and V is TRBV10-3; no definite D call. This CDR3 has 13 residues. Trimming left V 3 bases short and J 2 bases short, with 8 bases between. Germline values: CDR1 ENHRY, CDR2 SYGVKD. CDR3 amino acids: CAISDLDPYEQYF. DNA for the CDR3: TGTGCCATCAGTGATCTTGACCCCTACGAGCAGTACTTC.

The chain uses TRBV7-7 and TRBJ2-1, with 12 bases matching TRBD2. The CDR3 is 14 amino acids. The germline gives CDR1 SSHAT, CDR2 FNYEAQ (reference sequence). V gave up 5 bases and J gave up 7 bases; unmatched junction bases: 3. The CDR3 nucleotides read TGTGCCAGCAGCACCGGGACTAGCGGGAATGAGCAGTTCTTC. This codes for CASSTGTSGNEQFF.

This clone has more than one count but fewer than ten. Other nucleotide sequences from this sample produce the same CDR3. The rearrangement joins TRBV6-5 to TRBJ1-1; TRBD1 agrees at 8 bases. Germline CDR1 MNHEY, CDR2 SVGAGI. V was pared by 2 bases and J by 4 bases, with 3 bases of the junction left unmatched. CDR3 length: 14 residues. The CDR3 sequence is CASSYRQGFTEAFF. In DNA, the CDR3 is TGTGCCAGCAGTTACCGACAGGGGTTCACTGAAGCTTTCTTT.

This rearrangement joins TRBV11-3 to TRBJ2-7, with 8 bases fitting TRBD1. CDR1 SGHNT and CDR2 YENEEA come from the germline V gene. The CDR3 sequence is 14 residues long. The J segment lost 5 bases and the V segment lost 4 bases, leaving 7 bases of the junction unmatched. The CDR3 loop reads CASSSGQGIHEQYF. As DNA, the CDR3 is TGTGCCAGCAGCTCCGGACAGGGCATCCACGAGCAGTACTTC.

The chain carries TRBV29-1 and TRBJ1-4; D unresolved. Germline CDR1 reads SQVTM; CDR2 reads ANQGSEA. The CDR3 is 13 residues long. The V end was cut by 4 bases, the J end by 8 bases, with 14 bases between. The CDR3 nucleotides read TGCAGCGTTGCAGGACCTCGTAGGGAAAAACTGTTTTTT. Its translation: CSVAGPRREKLFF. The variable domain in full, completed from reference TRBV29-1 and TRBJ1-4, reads SAVISQKPSRDICQRGTSLTIQCQVDSQVTMMFWYRQQPGQSLTLIATANQGSEATYESGFVIDKFPISRPNLTFSTLTVSNMSPEDSSIYLCSVAGPRREKLFFGSGTQLSVL.

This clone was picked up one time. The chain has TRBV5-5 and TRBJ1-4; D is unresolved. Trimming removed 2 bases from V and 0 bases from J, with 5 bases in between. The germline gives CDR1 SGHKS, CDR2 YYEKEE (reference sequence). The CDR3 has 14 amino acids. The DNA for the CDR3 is TGTGCCAGCAGCTTTTGGGCAACTAATGAAAAACTGTTTTTT. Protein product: CASSFWATNEKLFF. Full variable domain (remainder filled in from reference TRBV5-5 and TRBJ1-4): DAGVTQSPTHLIKTRGQQVTLRCSPISGHKSVSWYQQVLGQGPQFIFQYYEKEERGRGNFPDRFSARQFPNYSSELNVNALLLGDSALYLCASSFWATNEKLFFGSGTQLSVL.

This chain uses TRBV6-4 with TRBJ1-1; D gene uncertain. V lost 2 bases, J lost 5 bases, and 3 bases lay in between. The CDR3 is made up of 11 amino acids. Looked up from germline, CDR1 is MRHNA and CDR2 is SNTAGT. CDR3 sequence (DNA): TGTGCCAGCAGTGACGGGACTGAAGCTTTCTTT. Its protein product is CASSDGTEAFF.

CDR3 in DNA: TGTGCCAGCAGCGTAGCGAGACAGGGGTCACCCCTCCACTTT. The encoded protein is CASSVARQGSPLHF. V and J are TRBV9 and TRBJ1-6; 8 nucleotides align to TRBD1. From germline, CDR1 is SGDLS and CDR2 YYNGEE. V trimming: 0 bases; J trimming: 10 bases; junction bases outside the gene matches: 3. This CDR3 is 14 amino acids long.

The CDR3 DNA sequence: TGTGCCAGCAGCTTTACTAGCGGGGGTTTCGCTGAGCAGTTCTTC. Protein: CASSFTSGGFAEQFF. The chain links TRBV7-3 to TRBJ2-1; 11 bases align to TRBD2. With 3 bases clipped from V and 9 bases from J, the junction kept 7 bases outside the gene matches. This CDR3 comprises 15 residues. Germline V gives CDR1 SGHTA, CDR2 FQGTGA.

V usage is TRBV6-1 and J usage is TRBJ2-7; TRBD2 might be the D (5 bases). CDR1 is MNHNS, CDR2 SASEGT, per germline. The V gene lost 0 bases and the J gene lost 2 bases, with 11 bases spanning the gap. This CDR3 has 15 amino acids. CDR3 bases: TGTGCCAGCAGTGAAGCTCAAGGGAGCCCCTACGAGCAGTACTTC. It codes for CASSEAQGSPYEQYF.

In nucleotides, the CDR3 is TGTGCCAGCACCCAGACGGGACTTTTGGGTGCTTTCTTT. Translation gives CASTQTGLLGAFF. V is TRBV28 and J is TRBJ1-1; perhaps TRBD1 as D (5 bases). The CDR3 totals 13 residues. Germline V gene sequence: CDR1 MDHEN, CDR2 SYDVKM. The V and J ends lost 7 bases and 11 bases respectively, with 20 bases between them.

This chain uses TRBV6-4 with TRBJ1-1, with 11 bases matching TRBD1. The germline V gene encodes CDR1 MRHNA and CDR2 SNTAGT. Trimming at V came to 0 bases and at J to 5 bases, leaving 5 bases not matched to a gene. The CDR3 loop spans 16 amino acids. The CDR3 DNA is TGTGCCAGCAGTGACTCCGGGGGGACAGGGGGAACTGAAGCTTTCTTT. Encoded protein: CASSDSGGTGGTEAFF.

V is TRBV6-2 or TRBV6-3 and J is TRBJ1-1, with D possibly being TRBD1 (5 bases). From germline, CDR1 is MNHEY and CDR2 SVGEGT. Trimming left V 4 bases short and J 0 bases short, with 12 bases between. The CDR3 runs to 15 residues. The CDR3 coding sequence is TGTGCCAGCAGTTTATTGACAGCGATGAACACTGAAGCTTTCTTT. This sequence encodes CASSLLTAMNTEAFF.

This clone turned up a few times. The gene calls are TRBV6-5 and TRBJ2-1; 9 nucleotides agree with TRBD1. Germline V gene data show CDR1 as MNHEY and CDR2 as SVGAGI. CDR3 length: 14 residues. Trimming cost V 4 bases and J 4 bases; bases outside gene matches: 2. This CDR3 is CASSSDRGYNEQFF. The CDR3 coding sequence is TGTGCCAGCAGTTCTGACAGGGGGTACAATGAGCAGTTCTTC.

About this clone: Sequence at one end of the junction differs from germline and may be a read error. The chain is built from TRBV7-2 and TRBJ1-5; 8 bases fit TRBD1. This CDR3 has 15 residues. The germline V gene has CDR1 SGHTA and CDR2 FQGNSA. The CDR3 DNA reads TGTGCCAGCAGCTTAGGGTCAGGGGGCAAGCAGCCCCAGCATTTT. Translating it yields CASSLGSGGKQPQHF.

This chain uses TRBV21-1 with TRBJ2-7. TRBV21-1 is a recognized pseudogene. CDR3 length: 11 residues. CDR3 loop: CASSKIYEQYF. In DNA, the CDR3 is TGTGCCAGCAGCAAAATCTACGAGCAGTACTTC.

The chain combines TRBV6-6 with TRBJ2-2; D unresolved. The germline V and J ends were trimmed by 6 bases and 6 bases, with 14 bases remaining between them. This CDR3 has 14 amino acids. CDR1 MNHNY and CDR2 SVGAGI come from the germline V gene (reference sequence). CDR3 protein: CASSEPFGAGELFF. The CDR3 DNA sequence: TGTGCCAGCAGCGAACCTTTTGGGGCCGGGGAGCTGTTTTTT.

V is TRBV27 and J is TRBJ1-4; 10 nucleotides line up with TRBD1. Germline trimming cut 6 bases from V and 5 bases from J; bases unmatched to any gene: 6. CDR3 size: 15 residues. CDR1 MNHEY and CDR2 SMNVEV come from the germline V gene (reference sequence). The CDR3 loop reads CASRLPGQGNEKLFF. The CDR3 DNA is TGTGCCAGCAGACTTCCGGGACAGGGGAATGAAAAACTGTTTTTT.

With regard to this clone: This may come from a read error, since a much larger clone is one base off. CDR3 region: CASSLNYEQYF. DNA of the CDR3: TGTGCCAGCAGCTTAAACTACGAGCAGTACTTC. The chain uses TRBV7-8 and TRBJ2-7, with no clear D. Looked up from germline, CDR1 is SGHVS and CDR2 is FQNEAQ. Trimming shortened V by 2 bases and J by 3 bases, and 2 bases separated the two germline ends. The CDR3 runs to 11 residues.

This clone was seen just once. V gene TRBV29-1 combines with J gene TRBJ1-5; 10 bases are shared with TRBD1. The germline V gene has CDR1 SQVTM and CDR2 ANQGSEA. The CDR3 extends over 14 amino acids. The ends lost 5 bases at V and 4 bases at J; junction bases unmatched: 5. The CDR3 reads CSVRDRGHNQPQHF. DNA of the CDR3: TGCAGCGTTCGGGACAGGGGACATAATCAGCCCCAGCATTTT. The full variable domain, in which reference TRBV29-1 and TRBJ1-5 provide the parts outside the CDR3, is SAVISQKPSRDICQRGTSLTIQCQVDSQVTMMFWYRQQPGQSLTLIATANQGSEATYESGFVIDKFPISRPNLTFSTLTVSNMSPEDSSIYLCSVRDRGHNQPQHFGDGTRLSIL.

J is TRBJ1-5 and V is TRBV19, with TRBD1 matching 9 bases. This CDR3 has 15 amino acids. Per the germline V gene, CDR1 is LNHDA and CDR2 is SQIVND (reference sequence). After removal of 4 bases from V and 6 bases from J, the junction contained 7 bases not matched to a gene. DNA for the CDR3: TGTGCCAGTAGTAGAGGAACAGGGGGCTTTCAGCCCCAGCATTTT. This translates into CASSRGTGGFQPQHF.

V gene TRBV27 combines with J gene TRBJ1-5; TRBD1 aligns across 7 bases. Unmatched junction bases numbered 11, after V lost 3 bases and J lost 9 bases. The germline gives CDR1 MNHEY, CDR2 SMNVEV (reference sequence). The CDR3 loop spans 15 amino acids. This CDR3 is CASSLTRQGETPQHF. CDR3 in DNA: TGTGCCAGCAGTTTGACCCGACAGGGTGAGACGCCCCAGCATTTT.

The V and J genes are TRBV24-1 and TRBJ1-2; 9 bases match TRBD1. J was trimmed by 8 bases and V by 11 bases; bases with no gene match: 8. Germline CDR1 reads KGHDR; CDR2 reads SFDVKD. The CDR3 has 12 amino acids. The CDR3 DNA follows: TGTGCCATTTCAGGTACAGGGGGCGGCTACACCTTC. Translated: CAISGTGGGYTF.